One and the same sample provided the 8 T cell receptor beta chains below, sequenced in a study of early T cells in non-severe SARS-CoV-2 infection (dated by TCRdb to about 2021). Libraries were made using 5' RACE. These reads were obtained on a NextSeq 500. The public sequencing data were trimmed at Q25 with fastp and processed into clonotypes with MiXCR by TCRdb, which kept only in-frame beta chains. Rows with a matching CDR3 protein are joined into one entry that keeps the most common DNA and genes. Present in this sample are tens of thousands of distinct CDR3 sequences, roughly 11% of which were seen just once. 10% of the sample comes from the top ten. Specimen: whole blood. These receptors came from an adult who was a healthcare worker with PCR-confirmed SARS-CoV-2 infection or an uninfected control (not recorded which).

V gene TRBV27 combines with J gene TRBJ2-7, with 7 bases matching TRBD1. This CDR3 comprises 15 residues. Trimming took 3 bases from V and 3 from J; bases not matched to a gene: 8. Germline CDR1 reads MNHEY; CDR2 reads SMNVEV (reference sequence). CDR3 sequence reads: CASSLRGLRDYEQYF. The CDR3 region has the DNA TGTGCCAGCAGTTTGAGGGGGCTACGGGACTACGAGCAGTACTTC.

This clonotype was recorded at least ten times. This chain links TRBV13 with TRBJ2-7; 8 bases align to TRBD1. The ends lost 5 bases at V and 4 bases at J; junction bases unmatched: 4. The CDR3 runs to 13 residues. The germline CDR1 and CDR2 sequences are PRHDT and FYEKMQ (reference sequence). The CDR3 loop reads CASSLDREYEQYF. The CDR3, as DNA: TGTGCCAGCAGCCTGGACAGGGAATACGAGCAGTACTTC.

Written as DNA, the CDR3 is TGCGCCAGCAGTAGCTTAACAGGGGGCAACGAGCAGTACTTC. Protein sequence: CASSSLTGGNEQYF. The chain is built from TRBV4-1 and TRBJ2-7, with TRBD1 identical over 9 bases. Germline V gene sequence: CDR1 MGHRA, CDR2 YSYEKL. J was trimmed by 5 bases and V by 6 bases; bases with no gene match: 8. The CDR3 is 14 amino acids.

This clonotype was seen ten or more times. V is TRBV19 and J is TRBJ2-3, with TRBD2 identical over 7 bases. Unmatched junction bases numbered 4, after V lost 7 bases and J lost 0 bases. Germline V CDR1 and CDR2: LNHDA, SQIVND (reference sequence). The CDR3 totals 14 residues. The CDR3 is CASNGLGSTDTQYF. CDR3 in DNA: TGTGCCAGTAACGGACTAGGAAGCACAGATACGCAGTATTTT.

The V call is TRBV11-2, the J call TRBJ2-7; D might be TRBD2 (6 bases). The V gene lost 5 bases and the J gene lost 3 bases, with 17 bases spanning the gap. The CDR3 loop spans 15 amino acids. Per the germline V gene, CDR1 is SGHAT and CDR2 is FQNNGV. The CDR3 protein is CASSKEMGLSYEQYF. CDR3 nucleotide sequence: TGTGCCAGCAGCAAAGAGATGGGACTCAGCTACGAGCAGTACTTC.

This clonotype was observed at least ten times. The genes are TRBV6-5 and TRBJ2-5; 7 nucleotides agree with TRBD2. Germline V gene data show CDR1 as MNHEY and CDR2 as SVGAGI. The CDR3 runs 14 residues. J lost 1 base, V lost 9 bases, and 8 bases had no gene match. The chain's CDR3 is CASSGRAIQETQYF. CDR3 sequence (DNA): TGTGCCAGTTCGGGGAGGGCGATCCAAGAGACCCAGTACTTC.

CDR3 protein: CASQTSGDGELFF. The CDR3 region has the DNA TGTGCCAGCCAGACTAGCGGGGACGGGGAGCTGTTTTTT. The chain has TRBV19 and TRBJ2-2, with 11 bases matching TRBD2. Germline CDR1 and CDR2: LNHDA and SQIVND (reference sequence). J lost 7 bases, V lost 9 bases, and 4 bases had no gene match. The CDR3 runs to 13 residues.

The rearrangement joins TRBV10-3 to TRBJ2-7; perhaps TRBD1 as D (5 bases). This CDR3 has 14 amino acids. In germline, CDR1 is ENHRY, CDR2 SYGVKD. The V and J ends lost 10 bases and 3 bases respectively, with 19 bases between them. The CDR3 region has the DNA TGTGCCACTCAATTCGGCGGACAAAACTACGAGCAGTACTTC. Its translation is CATQFGGQNYEQYF.